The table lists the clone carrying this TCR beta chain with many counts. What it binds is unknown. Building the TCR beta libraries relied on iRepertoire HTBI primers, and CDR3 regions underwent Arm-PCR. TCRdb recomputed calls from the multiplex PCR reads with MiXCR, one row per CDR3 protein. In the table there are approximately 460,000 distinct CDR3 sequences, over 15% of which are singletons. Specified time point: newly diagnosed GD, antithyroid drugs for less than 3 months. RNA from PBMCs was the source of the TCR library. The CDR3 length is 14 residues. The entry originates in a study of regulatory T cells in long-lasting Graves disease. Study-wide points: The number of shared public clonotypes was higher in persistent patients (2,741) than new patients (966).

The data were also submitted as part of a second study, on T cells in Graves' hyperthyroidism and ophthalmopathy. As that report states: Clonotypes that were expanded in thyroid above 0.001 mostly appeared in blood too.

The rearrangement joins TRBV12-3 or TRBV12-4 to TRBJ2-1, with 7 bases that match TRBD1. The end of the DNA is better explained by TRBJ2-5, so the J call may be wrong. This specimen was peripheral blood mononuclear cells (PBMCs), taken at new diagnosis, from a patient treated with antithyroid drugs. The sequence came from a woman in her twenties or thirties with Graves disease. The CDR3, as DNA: TGTGCCAGCAGTCCCGGACAGGAGGCAGAGACCCAGTACTTC. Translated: CASSPGQEAETQYF.